Listed here is a single T cell receptor (beta chain). This specimen belongs to a study of blood T cell repertoires in COVID-19. About the research overall: PBMCs, B-cell-depleted T cells, or T cells were the source of the cDNA or gDNA that made up the material.

Authors' analysis steps: By means of reference gene primer amplification, nucleated cell counts were estimated. Sequencing used immunoSEQ multiplex PCR; TCRdb keeps in-frame clones, though not all of them. The V and J calls and clone size were taken over from that table, and D and trimming were inferred from the DNA. The sample carries fewer than 180,000 clones, 80% to 90% recorded once. CDR1 MDHEN and CDR2 SYDVKM come from the germline V gene. The CDR3 covers 12 residues. The TCR was taken from a man in his sixties or seventies with acute or convalescent COVID-19. Sequencing input: peripheral blood. The chain links TRBV28 to TRBJ2-7; 9 nucleotides agree with TRBD1. The CDR3 DNA reads as TGTGCAGGGGGACAGGGTCCCCTCGAGCAGTACTTC. It is translated as CAGGQGPLEQYF.